The 8 T cell receptor beta chains given below trace back to one sample, sequenced in a study of cytomegalovirus exposure and HLA in healthy donors (dated by TCRdb to 2017 to 2019). Library method: the immunoSEQ multiplex PCR assay. For the multiplex PCR, a mixture combining 60 forward primers for TCR Vbeta segments and 13 reverse primers for TCR Jbeta segments was used. This is the immuneACCESS table as TCRdb keeps it, with only in-frame sequences that have V and J called. A part of the clones is gone; compared with another copy, unresolved V genes explain less than half, and the rest is unexplained. For this sample the table gives 210,000 or so clones, of which over 75% were detected only once. Around 1.2% of the sample lies in the top ten. Sequencing input: PBMCs. The receptor set was obtained from a human donor in good health.

The sample holds one count of this clone. The V gene is TRBV5-1, the J gene TRBJ2-7; 9 nucleotides agree with TRBD2. The CDR3 is 15 residues long. After removal of 4 bases from V and 0 bases from J, the junction contained 5 bases not matched to a gene. Germline CDR1 and CDR2: SGHRS and YFSETQ. CDR3 DNA sequence: TGCGCCAGCAGCCAACTAGCGGGTTTCTCCTACGAGCAGTACTTC. This gives the protein CASSQLAGFSYEQYF.

The gene calls are TRBV18 and TRBJ1-1, with D hard to call. V was pared by 3 bases and J by 2 bases, with 10 bases between. The CDR3 extends over 14 amino acids. The germline V gene has CDR1 KGHSH and CDR2 LQKENI. The CDR3 DNA reads TGTGCCAGCTCACCCGGGCGGACTAACACTGAAGCTTTCTTT. Translated: CASSPGRTNTEAFF.

This chain links TRBV5-4 with TRBJ2-5; 8 bases align to TRBD2. This CDR3 contains 16 residues. Unmatched junction bases numbered 10, after V lost 1 base and J lost 5 bases. Germline V CDR1 and CDR2: SGHNT, YYREEE (reference sequence). CDR3 residues: CASSLSIAGGGETQYF. The CDR3 DNA sequence: TGTGCCAGCAGCTTGTCGATAGCGGGCGGGGGGGAGACCCAGTACTTC.

This chain joins TRBV2 and TRBJ2-1; D might be TRBD2 (5 bases). The CDR3 has 21 residues. CDR1 and CDR2 from the germline V gene are SNHLY and FYNNEI. V shed 0 bases and J shed 0 bases, with 24 bases lying between them. The CDR3 coding sequence is TGTGCCAGCAGTGAAGCAGTTAAGGGCGGGCCAGGCCGTAGCTCCTACAATGAGCAGTTCTTC. It encodes CASSEAVKGGPGRSSYNEQFF.

V and J are TRBV5-4 and TRBJ1-1, with 7 positions matching TRBD1. This CDR3 contains 14 residues. Germline CDR1 SGHNT, CDR2 YYREEE (reference sequence). J was trimmed by 5 bases and V by 4 bases; bases with no gene match: 8. CDR3 DNA sequence: TGTGCCAGCAGCCTCGGGAACAGGGGAACTGAAGCTTTCTTT. Protein sequence: CASSLGNRGTEAFF.

This clone appeared a few times. This rearrangement joins TRBV7-9 to TRBJ2-1, with TRBD1 matching 7 bases. V gave up 2 bases and J gave up 5 bases; unmatched junction bases: 3. This CDR3 region has 14 residues. The germline V gene encodes CDR1 SEHNR and CDR2 FQNEAQ (reference sequence). CDR3 amino acids: CASSLQTGNNEQFF. The CDR3 DNA follows: TGTGCCAGCAGCTTACAGACAGGGAACAATGAGCAGTTCTTC.

The chain is built from TRBV9 and TRBJ2-5; TRBD2 agrees at 15 bases. The CDR3 loop spans 17 amino acids. The germline gives CDR1 SGDLS, CDR2 YYNGEE. V shed 3 bases, J shed 0 bases, and the junction held 3 bases outside the gene matches. CDR3 DNA sequence: TGTGCCAGCAGCGCGGGGACTAGCGGGGGGAACCAAGAGACCCAGTACTTC. Residues: CASSAGTSGGNQETQYF.

The V and J genes are TRBV2 and TRBJ2-5, with 7 bases lining up with TRBD1. This CDR3 has 15 amino acids. V shed 6 bases and J 1 base; nucleotides not matched to a gene: 8. Germline lookup yields CDR1 SNHLY and CDR2 FYNNEI. DNA for the CDR3: TGTGCCAGCAGGGTAAACAGGGGCCGCCAAGAGACCCAGTACTTC. It codes for CASRVNRGRQETQYF.